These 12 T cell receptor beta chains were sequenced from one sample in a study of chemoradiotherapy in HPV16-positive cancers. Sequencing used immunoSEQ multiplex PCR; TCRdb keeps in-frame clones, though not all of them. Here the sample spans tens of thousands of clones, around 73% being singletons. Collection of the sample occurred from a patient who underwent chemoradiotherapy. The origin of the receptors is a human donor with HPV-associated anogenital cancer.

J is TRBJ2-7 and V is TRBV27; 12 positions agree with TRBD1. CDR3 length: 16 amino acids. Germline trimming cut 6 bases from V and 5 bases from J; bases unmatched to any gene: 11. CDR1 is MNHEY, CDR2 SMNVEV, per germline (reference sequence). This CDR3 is CASSRIPGQGAHEQYF. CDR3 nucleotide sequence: TGTGCCAGCAGCAGAATCCCGGGACAGGGGGCTCACGAGCAGTACTTC.

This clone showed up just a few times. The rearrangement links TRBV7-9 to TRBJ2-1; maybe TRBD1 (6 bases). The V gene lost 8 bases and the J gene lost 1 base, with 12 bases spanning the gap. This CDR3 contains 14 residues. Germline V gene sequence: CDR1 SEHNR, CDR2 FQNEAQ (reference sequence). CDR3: CASGTRGSYNEQFF. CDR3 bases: TGTGCCAGCGGCACAAGGGGGTCCTACAATGAGCAGTTCTTC. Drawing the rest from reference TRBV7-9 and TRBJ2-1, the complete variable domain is DTGVSQNPRHKITKRGQNVTFRCDPISEHNRLYWYRQTLGQGPEFLTYFQNEAQLEKSRLLSDRFSAERPKGSFSTLEIQRTEQGDSAMYLCASGTRGSYNEQFFGPGTRLTVL.

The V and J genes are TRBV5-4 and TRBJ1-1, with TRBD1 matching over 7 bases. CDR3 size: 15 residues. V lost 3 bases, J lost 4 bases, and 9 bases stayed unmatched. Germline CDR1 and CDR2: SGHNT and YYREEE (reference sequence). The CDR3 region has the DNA TGTGCCAGCAGCTCCCCGGGACAGAGAACCACTGAAGCTTTCTTT. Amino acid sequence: CASSSPGQRTTEAFF.

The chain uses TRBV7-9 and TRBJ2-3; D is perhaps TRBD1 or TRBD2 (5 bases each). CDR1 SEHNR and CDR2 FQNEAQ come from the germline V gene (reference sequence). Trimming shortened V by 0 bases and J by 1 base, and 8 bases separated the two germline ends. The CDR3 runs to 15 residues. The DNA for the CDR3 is TGTGCCAGCAGCTTAGCGGGACCCCGCACAGATACGCAGTATTTT. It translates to CASSLAGPRTDTQYF.

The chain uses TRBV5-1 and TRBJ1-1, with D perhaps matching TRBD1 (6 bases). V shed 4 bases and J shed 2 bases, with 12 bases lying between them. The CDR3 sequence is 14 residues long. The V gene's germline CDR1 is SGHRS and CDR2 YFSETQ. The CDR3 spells CASSRTDLNTEAFF. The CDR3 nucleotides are TGCGCCAGCAGCCGGACAGACTTAAACACTGAAGCTTTCTTT. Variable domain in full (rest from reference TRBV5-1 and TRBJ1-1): KAGVTQTPRYLIKTRGQQVTLSCSPISGHRSVSWYQQTPGQGLQFLFEYFSETQRNKGNFPGRFSGRQFSNSRSEMNVSTLELGDSALYLCASSRTDLNTEAFFGQGTRLTVV.

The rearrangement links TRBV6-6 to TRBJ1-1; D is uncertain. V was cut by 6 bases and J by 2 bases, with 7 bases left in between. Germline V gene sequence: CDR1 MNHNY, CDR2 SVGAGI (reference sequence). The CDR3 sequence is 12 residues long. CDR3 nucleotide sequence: TGTGCCAGCAGGGGCCTTAACACTGAAGCTTTCTTT. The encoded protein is CASRGLNTEAFF.

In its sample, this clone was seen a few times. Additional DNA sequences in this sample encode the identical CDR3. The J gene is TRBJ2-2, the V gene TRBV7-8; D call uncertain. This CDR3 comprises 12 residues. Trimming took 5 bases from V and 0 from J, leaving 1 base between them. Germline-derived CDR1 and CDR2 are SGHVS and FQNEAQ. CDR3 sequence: CASSTNTGELFF. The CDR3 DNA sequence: TGTGCCAGCAGCACGAACACCGGGGAGCTGTTTTTT.

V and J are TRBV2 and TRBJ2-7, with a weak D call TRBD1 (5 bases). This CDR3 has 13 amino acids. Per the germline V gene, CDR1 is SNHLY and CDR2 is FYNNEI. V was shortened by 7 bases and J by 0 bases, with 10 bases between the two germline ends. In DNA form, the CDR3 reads TGTGCCAGCAAAAGACAGAGCTCCTACGAGCAGTACTTC. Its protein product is CASKRQSSYEQYF.

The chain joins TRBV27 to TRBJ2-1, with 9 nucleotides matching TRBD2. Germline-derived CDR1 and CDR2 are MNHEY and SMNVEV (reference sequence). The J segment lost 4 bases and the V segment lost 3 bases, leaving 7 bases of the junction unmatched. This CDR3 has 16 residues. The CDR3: CASSLVGGRAYNEQFF. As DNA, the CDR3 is TGTGCCAGCAGTTTGGTGGGCGGGAGGGCTTACAATGAGCAGTTCTTC.

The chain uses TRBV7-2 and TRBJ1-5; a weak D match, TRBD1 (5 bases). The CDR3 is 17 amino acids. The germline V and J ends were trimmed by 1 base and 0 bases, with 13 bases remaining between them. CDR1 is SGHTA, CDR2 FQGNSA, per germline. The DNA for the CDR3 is TGTGCCAGCAGCTTAGTATCTGGACATTCTAGCAATCAGCCCCAGCATTTT. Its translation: CASSLVSGHSSNQPQHF.

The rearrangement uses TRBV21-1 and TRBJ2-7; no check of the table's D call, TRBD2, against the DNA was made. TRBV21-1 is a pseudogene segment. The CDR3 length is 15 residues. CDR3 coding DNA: TGTGCCAGCAGCATAAGACTAGCGGGATCCTACGAGCAGTACTTC. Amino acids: CASSIRLAGSYEQYF.

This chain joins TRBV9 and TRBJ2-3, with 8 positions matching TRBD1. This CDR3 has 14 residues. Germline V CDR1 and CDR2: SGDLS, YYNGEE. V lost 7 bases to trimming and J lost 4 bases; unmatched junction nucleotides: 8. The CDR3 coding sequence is TGTGCCAGCGGACAGGGTCCACGCGCAGATACGCAGTATTTT. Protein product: CASGQGPRADTQYF.